The clone carrying this T cell receptor beta chain was observed a few times. What it binds is not known. This sample was included in a study of T-cell reconstitution after alpha-beta-depleted transplantation in children. It was with unique molecular identifiers that the TCRbeta library was prepared. TCRdb ran MiXCR on the PCR reads and lists one entry per CDR3 protein. Found here are fewer than 550,000 distinct CDR3 sequences, 9.5% to 12% of them singletons; the top ten hold roughly 15%. Study-wide results and limits: Some patients owed their high day-60 TCRbeta diversity to surviving recipient T cells and thymic progenitors. Reported findings indicate that, about two months after transplant, alpha-beta T cells came from several hundred expanded clones, which were derived from non-depleted graft cells. By one year post-transplant, T-cell counts and diversity largely arose from T cells that were newly produced.

Germline V gene lookup returns CDR1 SGHRS and CDR2 YFSETQ. V lost 0 bases to trimming and J lost 15 bases, with 16 bases between them. This CDR3 contains 13 residues. The receptor was derived from a female patient aged 2 to 10 who had a stem cell transplant for aplastic anemia, so the T cells may come from the graft donor. The V gene is TRBV5-1, the J gene TRBJ2-1; the D gene is possibly TRBD1 (5 bases). The source material was PBMCs, mostly from graft donor cells, sampled 180 days after TCRalphabeta/CD19-depleted stem cell transplant. This CDR3 is CASSLGPGAEWFF. In DNA, the CDR3 is TGCGCCAGCAGCTTGGGGCCTGGGGCAGAATGGTTCTTC.